This T cell receptor (beta chain) was captured in a study of long-term antiretroviral therapy in people with HIV. Trimming cost V 3 bases and J 8 bases; bases outside gene matches: 11. The germline V gene encodes CDR1 LNHNV and CDR2 YYDKDF (reference sequence). The CDR3 covers 15 residues. At survey level, the immunoSEQ assay was run in its v3.0 version. Using immunoSEQ multiplex PCR, the repertoire was profiled, and TCRdb retains in-frame clones only, with some absent. Of 20,000 to 30,000 clones listed, 80% to 90% are singletons. The sample consisted of unsorted PBMCs, taken 3 years after starting antiretroviral therapy. The TCR comes from a young man with HIV. The rearrangement joins TRBV15 to TRBJ1-1; 8 nucleotides line up with TRBD1. CDR3 region: CATSSPDRAFTEAFF. The CDR3 coding sequence is TGTGCCACCAGCAGTCCGGACAGGGCTTTTACGGAAGCTTTCTTT.